One and the same sample provided the 5 T cell receptor beta chains below, sequenced in a study of CD8 T cells in ankylosing spondylitis. TCRdb analysed the 5' RACE reads with MiXCR anew, one entry per CDR3 protein. The repertoire holds under 250,000 distinct CDR3 sequences, under 30% seen once, with 5% to 7.5% in the top ten. Sample: blood, either unsorted or a sorted T cell fraction (not recorded which). The receptors come from a male donor with ankylosing spondylitis or in good health (not recorded which).

The chain carries TRBV5-6 and TRBJ1-1; D possibly corresponds to TRBD1 (6 bases). Germline V lookup: CDR1 SGHDT, CDR2 YYEEEE. There are 14 residues in the CDR3. Trimming shortened V by 9 bases and J by 1 base, and 16 bases separated the two germline ends. CDR3 DNA sequence: TGTGCCATGATCCACGGACAGAAGAACACTGAAGCTTTCTTT. Its protein product is CAMIHGQKNTEAFF.

In this sample, this clonotype turned up a few times. V usage is TRBV7-3 and J usage is TRBJ2-2; no reliable D call. Germline CDR1 and CDR2: SGHTA and FQGTGA. The CDR3 spans 14 residues. V lost 5 bases and J 6 bases, leaving 13 bases between the germline ends. The CDR3 reads CASSRPGGAGELFF. The DNA of the CDR3 is TGTGCCAGCAGCCGACCTGGCGGCGCCGGGGAGCTGTTTTTT.

The chain employs TRBV7-2 and TRBJ1-1; D is uncertain. CDR3 length equals 12 residues. CDR1 is SGHTA, CDR2 FQGNSA, per germline. V lost 1 base and J 4 bases, leaving 4 bases between the germline ends. CDR3 in amino acids: CASSLGLTEAFF. CDR3 in DNA: TGTGCCAGCAGCTTAGGGCTCACTGAAGCTTTCTTT.

This clonotype was picked up a small number of times. The rearrangement links TRBV2 to TRBJ2-2, with 9 bases that match TRBD2. From germline, CDR1 is SNHLY and CDR2 FYNNEI. The CDR3 is 15 amino acids. The J segment lost 5 bases and the V segment lost 8 bases, leaving 9 bases of the junction unmatched. DNA for the CDR3: TGTGCCAGCCTGAGTAGCGGGAGCGGTACCGGGGAGCTGTTTTTT. Protein: CASLSSGSGTGELFF.

V and J are TRBV20-1 and TRBJ2-1, with TRBD2 matching 10 bases. Per the germline V gene, CDR1 is DFQATT and CDR2 is SNEGSKA (reference sequence). V was clipped by 0 bases and J by 2 bases; unmatched bases: 10. The CDR3 contains 18 residues. CDR3 loop: CSARDLLAGGLPYNEQFF. The CDR3 DNA is TGCAGTGCTAGAGATCTGTTAGCGGGAGGCCTGCCCTACAATGAGCAGTTCTTC.